What follows are 3 T cell receptor beta chains derived from one specimen sequenced in a study of blood T cell repertoires in COVID-19. Data came from immunoSEQ multiplex PCR; TCRdb stores just in-frame clones and leaves some out. The repertoire has some 130,000 clones, 84% of them found once; the top ten carry 5% to 7%. The sequencing sample was made of PBMCs or T cells enriched from blood (not recorded which). The receptor set was obtained from a man aged 40-55 years with acute COVID-19.

The chain joins TRBV6-5 to TRBJ1-6, with D maybe TRBD1 (6 bases). Per germline, CDR1 MNHEY and CDR2 SVGAGI. V was trimmed by 7 bases and J by 10 bases, leaving 20 bases between them. This CDR3 comprises 15 residues. The chain's CDR3 is CASNVGTTPGSPLHF. The CDR3 nucleotides are TGTGCCAGCAATGTCGGGACAACACCCGGGTCACCCCTCCACTTT.

The genes are TRBV6-5 and TRBJ2-6; perhaps TRBD1 as D (6 bases). Per germline, CDR1 MNHEY and CDR2 SVGAGI. The CDR3 has 16 amino acids. With 4 bases removed from V and 2 bases from J, the gap between germline ends came to 12 bases. The chain's CDR3 is CASSSPGVPGANVLTF. Written as DNA, the CDR3 is TGTGCCAGCAGTTCCCCAGGGGTACCTGGGGCCAACGTCCTGACTTTC.

This clone was seen just once. This chain joins TRBV12-3 or TRBV12-4 and TRBJ1-2, with D hard to call. Trimming pared 3 bases from V and 3 bases from J, leaving 5 bases between. The CDR3 runs 12 residues. CDR3 in DNA: TGTGCCAGCAGTTTCCTCGACTATGGCTACACCTTC. Its protein is CASSFLDYGYTF.